This T cell receptor (beta chain) is drawn from a study of OX40 agonist ivuxolimab in advanced cancers. On the study more broadly: Patients received ivuxolimab, an intravenous treatment, every 2 weeks at 0.01 to 10 mg/kg. A mean age of around 66 years, range roughly 23 to 79, was recorded, and approximately 85% were male. Partial responses were recorded for three patients, including one with hepatocellular carcinoma and two with cutaneous melanoma.

Autoimmune disease history or systemic immunosuppression meant exclusion. Looked up from germline, CDR1 is SQVTM and CDR2 is ANQGSEA. This CDR3 spans 11 amino acids. J lost 7 bases, V lost 5 bases, and 3 bases had no gene match. The protocol was immunoSEQ multiplex PCR, while the TCRdb copy is restricted to in-frame clones and leaves out a portion. The table lists 90,000 or so clones, roughly 90% of them singletons. The V call is TRBV29-1, the J call TRBJ1-2, with TRBD1 identical over 8 bases. This specimen consisted of CD4+ or CD8+ T cells sorted from blood, obtained in a trial of the OX40 agonist ivuxolimab. This TCR derives from an adult with an advanced solid tumor such as melanoma, head and neck, liver or kidney cancer. CDR3 protein: CSVTDRGGYTF. The DNA for the CDR3 is TGCAGCGTTACTGACAGGGGTGGCTACACCTTC.